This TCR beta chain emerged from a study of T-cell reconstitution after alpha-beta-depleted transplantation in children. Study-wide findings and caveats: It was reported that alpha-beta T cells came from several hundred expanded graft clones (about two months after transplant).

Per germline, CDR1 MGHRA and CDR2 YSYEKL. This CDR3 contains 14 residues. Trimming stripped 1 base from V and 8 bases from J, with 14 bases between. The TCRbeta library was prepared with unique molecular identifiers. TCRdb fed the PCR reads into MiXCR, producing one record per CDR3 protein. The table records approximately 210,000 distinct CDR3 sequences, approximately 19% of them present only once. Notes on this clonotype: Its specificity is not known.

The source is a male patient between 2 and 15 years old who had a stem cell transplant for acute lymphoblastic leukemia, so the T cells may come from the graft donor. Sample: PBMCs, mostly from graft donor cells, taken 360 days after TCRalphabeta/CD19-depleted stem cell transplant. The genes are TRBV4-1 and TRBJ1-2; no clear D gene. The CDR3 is CASSQVQVSSGYTF. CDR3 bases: TGCGCCAGCAGCCAAGTTCAAGTCTCCTCAGGCTACACCTTC.